This TCR beta chain was retrieved from a study of post-analysis software for immune sequencing data (dated by TCRdb to between 2015 and 2017). Regarding the research as a whole: The recorded disease courses included relapsing-remitting, secondary progressive and progressive-relapsing multiple sclerosis, and some patients had no subtype annotation. The patient repertoires were compared against approximately ten previously published healthy control repertoires obtained from donors aged roughly 6 to 26 years. A subset of samples was prepared in parallel using single-end sample barcoding, then pooled and co-amplified after Illumina adapter ligation.

To demonstrate the VDJtools post-analysis software, TCR beta repertoires were profiled from the peripheral blood of about a dozen young patients with multiple sclerosis. The multiple sclerosis patients were children and adolescents between about 6 and 16 years of age. The germline V gene (reference sequence) sets CDR1 to LGHDT and CDR2 to YNNKEL. The CDR3 measures 19 amino acids from cysteine to phenylalanine. The read is trimmed to its CDR3 DNA, 57 bases read in frame from base 1. Relative to germline, V is 6 bases shorter and J is 2 bases shorter, with 27 bases between their ends. Library method: PCR. These reads were obtained on an Illumina HiSeq 2500. To reduce PCR and sequencing biases, unique molecular identifiers were incorporated into the TCR beta cDNA libraries. Per 1 to 10 million input T cells, approximately 500,000 cDNA molecules were obtained, such that each molecule approximated one T cell. The same protocol used for the earlier healthy control dataset was applied to prepare and sequence the patient libraries. Within a given batch, samples were prepared together, multiplexed and sequenced on the same HiSeq lane. On the authors' methods: MIGEC was used to process the raw barcoded reads, and molecular identifier groups with only a single read were discarded before consensus assembly and CDR3 extraction. Clonotype tables were post-analysed with VDJtools, and diversity was normalized by down-sampling all datasets to the smallest sample size. To correct batch-related cross-sample contamination, repertoire overlap clustering matched CDR3 amino acid sequences but not nucleotide sequences. The public sequencing data were trimmed at Q25 with fastp and processed into clonotypes with MiXCR by TCRdb, which kept only in-frame beta chains. Rows with a matching CDR3 protein are joined into one entry that keeps the most common DNA and genes. V and J calls and clone size were set by TCRdb, not the authors. The sample table holds fewer than 850,000 distinct CDR3 sequences, of which around 27% were seen once. The ten most abundant clones make up 0.5% to 0.6% of the sample.

The investigation overall reported the following: The multiple sclerosis patient group was slightly younger than the control group. Compared with controls, multiple sclerosis patients had significantly lower normalized Chao1 diversity, a finding suggesting substantial peripheral T-cell clonal expansion. Strong co-clustering of samples prepared in the same batch was shown by direct clustering with F measure, prompting a batch-effect correction. A few TRBV segments, including TRBV5-6, TRBV5-1 and TRBV20-1, were significantly more frequent in patients than controls.

A remark on this clonotype: The antigen it binds to is not known. The sample holds no much larger clone one base away, and base qualities are not on file.

The sequence links TRBV3-1 to TRBJ2-3, with the D gene uncertain. The sample was blood. This sequence originates from a girl between 5 and 17 years old with multiple sclerosis. The bases are TGTGCCAGCAGTCCACAAGAATCGGCTATCCCGTCTTACACAGATACGCAGTATTTT. Translated, this gives CASSPQESAIPSYTDTQYF.